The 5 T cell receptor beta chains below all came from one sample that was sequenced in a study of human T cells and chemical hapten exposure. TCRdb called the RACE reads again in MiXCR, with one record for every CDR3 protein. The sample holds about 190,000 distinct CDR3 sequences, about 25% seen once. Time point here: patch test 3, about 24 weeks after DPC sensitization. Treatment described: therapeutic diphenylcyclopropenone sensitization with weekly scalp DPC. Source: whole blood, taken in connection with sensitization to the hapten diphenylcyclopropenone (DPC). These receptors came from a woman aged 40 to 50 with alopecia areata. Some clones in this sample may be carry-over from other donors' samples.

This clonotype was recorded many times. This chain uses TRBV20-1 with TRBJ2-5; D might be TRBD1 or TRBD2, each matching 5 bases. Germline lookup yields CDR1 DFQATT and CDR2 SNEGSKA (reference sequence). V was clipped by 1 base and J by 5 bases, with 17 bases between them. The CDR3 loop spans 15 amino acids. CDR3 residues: CSARAPYEGYETQYF. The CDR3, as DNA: TGCAGTGCTAGAGCCCCCTATGAGGGGTATGAGACCCAGTACTTC.

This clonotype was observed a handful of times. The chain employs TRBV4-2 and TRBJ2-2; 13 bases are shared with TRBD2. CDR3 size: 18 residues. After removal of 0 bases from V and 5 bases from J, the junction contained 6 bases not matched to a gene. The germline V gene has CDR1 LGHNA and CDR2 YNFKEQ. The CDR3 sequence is CASSQDTGLAGKTGELFF. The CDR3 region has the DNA TGTGCCAGCAGCCAAGATACGGGACTAGCGGGAAAAACCGGGGAGCTGTTTTTT.

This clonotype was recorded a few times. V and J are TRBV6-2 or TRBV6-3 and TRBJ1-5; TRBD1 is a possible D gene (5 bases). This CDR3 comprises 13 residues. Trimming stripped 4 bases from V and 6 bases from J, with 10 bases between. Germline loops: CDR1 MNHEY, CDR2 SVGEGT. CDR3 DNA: TGTGCCAGCAGTTCGGGGGGACGTCAGCCCCAGCATTTT. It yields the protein CASSSGGRQPQHF.

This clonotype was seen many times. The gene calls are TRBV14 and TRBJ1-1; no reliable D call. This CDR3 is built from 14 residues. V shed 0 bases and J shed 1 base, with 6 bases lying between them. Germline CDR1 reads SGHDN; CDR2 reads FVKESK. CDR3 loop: CASSQDWGNTEAFF. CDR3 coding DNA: TGTGCCAGCAGCCAAGATTGGGGGAACACTGAAGCTTTCTTT.

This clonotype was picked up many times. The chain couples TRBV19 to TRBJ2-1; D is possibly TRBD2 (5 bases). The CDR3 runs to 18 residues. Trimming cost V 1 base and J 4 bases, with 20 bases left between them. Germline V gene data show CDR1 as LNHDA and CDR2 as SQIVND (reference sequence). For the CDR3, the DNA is TGTGCCAGTAGTATAGGCGCTATCGGTCGCACGGGGTACAATGAGCAGTTCTTC. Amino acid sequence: CASSIGAIGRTGYNEQFF.